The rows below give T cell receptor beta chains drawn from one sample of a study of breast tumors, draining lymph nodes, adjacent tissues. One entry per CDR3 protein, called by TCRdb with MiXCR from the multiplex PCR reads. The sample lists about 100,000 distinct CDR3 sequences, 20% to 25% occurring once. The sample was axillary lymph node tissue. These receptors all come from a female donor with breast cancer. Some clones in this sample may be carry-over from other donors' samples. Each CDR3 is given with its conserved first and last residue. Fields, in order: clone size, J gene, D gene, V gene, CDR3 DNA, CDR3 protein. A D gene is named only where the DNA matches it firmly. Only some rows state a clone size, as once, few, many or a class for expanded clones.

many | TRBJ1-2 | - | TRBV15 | TGTGCCACCAGCAGAGACAGGGCTAACTATGGCTACACCTTC | CATSRDRANYGYTF
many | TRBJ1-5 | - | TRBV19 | TGTGCCAGTACCCGGGGAGAGGATAGCAATCAGCCCCAGCATTTT | CASTRGEDSNQPQHF
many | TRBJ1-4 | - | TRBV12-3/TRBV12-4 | TGTGCCAGCAGTACAGGGAGGGGAACTAATGAAAAACTGTTTTTT | CASSTGRGTNEKLFF
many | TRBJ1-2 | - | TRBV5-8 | TGTGCCAGCAGCTTGGTAGGGCCTGGCTACACCTTC | CASSLVGPGYTF
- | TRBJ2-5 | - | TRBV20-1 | TGCAGTACTAGAGGCCCTAGGTACGGGACCCAGTACTTC | CSTRGPRYGTQYF
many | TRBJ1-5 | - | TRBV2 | TGTGCCAGCAGTGGAGGGGTTGACAATCAGCCCCAGCATTTT | CASSGGVDNQPQHF
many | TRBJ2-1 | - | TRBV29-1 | TGCAGCGTGGAACCCTACGCGAGCTCCTACAATGAGCAGTTCTTC | CSVEPYASSYNEQFF
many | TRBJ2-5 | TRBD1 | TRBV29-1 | TGCAGCGTTGCCCGGGGGACAGGGGCCGGGGAGACCCAGTACTTC | CSVARGTGAGETQYF
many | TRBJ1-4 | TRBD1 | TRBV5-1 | TGCGCCAGCAGCTCCGGGACAGGGGATGAAAAACTGTTTTTT | CASSSGTGDEKLFF
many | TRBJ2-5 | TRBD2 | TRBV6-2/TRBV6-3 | TGTGCCAGCACCCTATGGAGGACTAGTCAGGAGACCCAGTACTTC | CASTLWRTSQETQYF
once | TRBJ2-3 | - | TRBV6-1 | TGTGCCAGCAGTAACAGGGTTTCAGATACGCAGTATTTT | CASSNRVSDTQYF
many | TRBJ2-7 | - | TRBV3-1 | TGTGCCAGCGGCGCATACGAGCAGTACTTC | CASGAYEQYF
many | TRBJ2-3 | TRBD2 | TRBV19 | TGTGCCAGTAGCGGGACTAGCGGGAGGGCTCCAGATACGCAGTATTTT | CASSGTSGRAPDTQYF
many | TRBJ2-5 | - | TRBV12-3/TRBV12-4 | TGTGCCAGCAGTTTGCACCTCCGAGAGACCCAGTACTTC | CASSLHLRETQYF
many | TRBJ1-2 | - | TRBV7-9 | TGTGCCAGCAGCCCCCCGGCAAATTATGGCTACACCTTC | CASSPPANYGYTF
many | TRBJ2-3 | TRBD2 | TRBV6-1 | TGTGCCAGCAGTGAAGGCGGGAGGGCGGGTTGGGATACGCAGTATTTT | CASSEGGRAGWDTQYF
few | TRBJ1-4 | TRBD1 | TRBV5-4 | TGTGCCAGCAGCTTGGCTGTTAGGACAGGGAGTAATGAAAAACTGTTTTTT | CASSLAVRTGSNEKLFF
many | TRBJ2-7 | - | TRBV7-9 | TGTGCCAGCAGCTCCAACCTTTACGAGCAGTACTTC | CASSSNLYEQYF
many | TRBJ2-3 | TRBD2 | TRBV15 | TGTGCCACCAGCAGAGAACGAACGAGACTAGCGGGAGTTGTAGATACGCAGTATTTT | CATSRERTRLAGVVDTQYF
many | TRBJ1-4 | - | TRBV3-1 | TGTGCCAGCAGCCAGGAACGAGGAGGGGAAAAACTGTTTTTT | CASSQERGGEKLFF
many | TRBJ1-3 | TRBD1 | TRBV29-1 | TGCAGCGCAGAACCAGGGGGCGCAGGAGGAAACACCATATATTTT | CSAEPGGAGGNTIYF
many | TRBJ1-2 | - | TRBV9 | TGTGCCAGCAGCGCGACCTTTGGCGGCTACACCTTC | CASSATFGGYTF
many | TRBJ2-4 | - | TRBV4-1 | TGCGCCAGCAGCCGTGACCCCAGGGGGGATCAGTACTTC | CASSRDPRGDQYF
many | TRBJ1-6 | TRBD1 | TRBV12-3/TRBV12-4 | TGTGCCAGCAGTCTCCGACAGGGGGATTCACCCCTCCACTTT | CASSLRQGDSPLHF
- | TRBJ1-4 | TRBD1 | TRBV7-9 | TGTGCCAGCAGCTTTATACAGGGGGATGAAAAACTGTTTTTT | CASSFIQGDEKLFF
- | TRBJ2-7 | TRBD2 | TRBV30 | TGTGCCTGGAGTGAAACTAGCGGGTTTAAGACCTACGAGCAGTACTTC | CAWSETSGFKTYEQYF
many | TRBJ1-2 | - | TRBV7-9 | TGTGCCAGCAGCTTAGAGCTGGCGAACTATGGCTACACCTTC | CASSLELANYGYTF
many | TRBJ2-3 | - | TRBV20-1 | TGCAGTGCTCCTTTGACTGGGTCTAGGGGCGATACGCAGTATTTT | CSAPLTGSRGDTQYF
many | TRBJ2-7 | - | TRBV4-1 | TGCGCCAGCAGCCAAGGGGACGAGCAGTACTTC | CASSQGDEQYF
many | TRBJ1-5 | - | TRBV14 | TGTGCCAGCAGCAGTAGTCGTTCTTTGGAGCCCCAGCATTTT | CASSSSRSLEPQHF
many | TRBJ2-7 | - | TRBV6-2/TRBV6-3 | TGTGCCAGCAGTTACGGTGGGGCCACGCGAGAGCAGTACTTC | CASSYGGATREQYF
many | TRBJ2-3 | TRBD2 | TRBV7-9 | TGTGCCAGCAGCTTAGCCCCTAGCGGGGGCACAGATACGCAGTATTTT | CASSLAPSGGTDTQYF
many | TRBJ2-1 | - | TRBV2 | TGTGCCAGCATAGGGCGGTCCTCCTACAATGAGCAGTTCTTC | CASIGRSSYNEQFF
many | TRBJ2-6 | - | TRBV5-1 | TGCGCCAGCAGCTCCCAGGGATCCGGGGCCAACGTCCTGACTTTC | CASSSQGSGANVLTF
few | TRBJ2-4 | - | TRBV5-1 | TGCGCCAGCAGTTTTGGACAGTCAAGTATATCCAAAAACATTCAGTACTTC | CASSFGQSSISKNIQYF
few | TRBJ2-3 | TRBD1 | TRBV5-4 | TGTGCCAGCAGCTTGGACAGGGGAGATACGCAGTATTTT | CASSLDRGDTQYF
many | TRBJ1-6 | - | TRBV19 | TGTGCCAGTAGTATCCAGGGGCTCGAGAATTCACCCCTCCACTTT | CASSIQGLENSPLHF
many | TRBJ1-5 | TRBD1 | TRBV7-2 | TGTGCCAGCAGCTCCGAATCGGGACAGATGAGGCAGCCCCAGCATTTT | CASSSESGQMRQPQHF
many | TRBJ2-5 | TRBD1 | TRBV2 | TGTGCCAGCGGGAAGGACAGGACTCAAGAGACCCAGTACTTC | CASGKDRTQETQYF
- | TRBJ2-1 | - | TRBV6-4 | TGTGCCAGCAGCCCGTTTGGGGGATACAATGAGCAGTTCTTC | CASSPFGGYNEQFF
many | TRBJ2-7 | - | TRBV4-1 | TGCGCCAGCAGCCAAGCCGGGGGGCACGAGCAGTACTTC | CASSQAGGHEQYF
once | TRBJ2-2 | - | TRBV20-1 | TGCAGTGCTAGAATCATTATGGGGGGGCTAGCTTCAACCGGGGAGCTGTTTTTT | CSARIIMGGLASTGELFF
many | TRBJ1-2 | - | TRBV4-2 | TGTGCCAGCAGCCAAAACCTGGCGGCAGACTATGGCTACACCTTC | CASSQNLAADYGYTF
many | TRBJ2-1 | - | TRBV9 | TGTGCCAGCAGCACATCAGACAGGCGGACATACAATGAGCAGTTCTTC | CASSTSDRRTYNEQFF
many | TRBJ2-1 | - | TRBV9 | TGTGCCAGCAGCGTCACGGGGGGCCGGCAGTTCTTC | CASSVTGGRQFF
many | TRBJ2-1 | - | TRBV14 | TGTGCCAGCAGCCACGGGAATGAGCAGTTCTTC | CASSHGNEQFF
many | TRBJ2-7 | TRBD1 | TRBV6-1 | TGTGCCAGCAGTAGCATCGACAGGGGGCTCTACGAGCAGTACTTC | CASSSIDRGLYEQYF
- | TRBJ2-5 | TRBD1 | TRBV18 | TGTGCCAGCTCACCCCAAGGACAGGGGGCATCAGAGACCCCGTACTTC | CASSPQGQGASETPYF
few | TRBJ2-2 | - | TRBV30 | TGTGCCTGGAGTCCCCGGGGATCCGGCGGGGAGCTGTTTTTT | CAWSPRGSGGELFF
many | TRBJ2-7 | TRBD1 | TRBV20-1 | TGCAGTGCTAGTACCCTCAGGGGGCGCAGCGAGCAGTACTTC | CSASTLRGRSEQYF
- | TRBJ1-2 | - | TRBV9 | TGTGCCAGCAGCGAAAGTACAGGACTGGGTGGCGATAGCTACACCTTC | CASSESTGLGGDSYTF
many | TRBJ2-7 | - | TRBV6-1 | TGTGCCAGCAGTGAATCCAGGGACATCGGCTACGAGCAGTACTTC | CASSESRDIGYEQYF
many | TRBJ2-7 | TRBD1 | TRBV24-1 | TGTGCCACCAGTGATTTGCGTCAGGGGGTCTACGAGCAGTACTTC | CATSDLRQGVYEQYF
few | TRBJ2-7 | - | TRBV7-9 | TGTGCCAGCAGCCCTGGACCAAATATCCCCTACGAGCAGTACTTC | CASSPGPNIPYEQYF
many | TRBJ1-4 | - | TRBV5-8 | TGTGCCAGCAGCTCCGACAGACCTGCAACTAATGAAAAACTGTTTTTT | CASSSDRPATNEKLFF
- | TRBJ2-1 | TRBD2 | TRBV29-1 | TGCAGCGCCAGCGGGGGAAATCCCCCCTACAATGAGCAGTTCTTC | CSASGGNPPYNEQFF
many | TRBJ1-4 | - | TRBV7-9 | TGTGCCAGCAGCTTAGGGGAGGGTATAACTAATGAAAAACTGTTTTTT | CASSLGEGITNEKLFF
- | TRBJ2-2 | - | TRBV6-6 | TGTGCCAGCAGTCCCGAAACCGGGGAGCTGTTTTTT | CASSPETGELFF
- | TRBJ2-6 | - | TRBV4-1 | TGCGCCAGCAGCCCGCGTCTTTGGGAGACCGGGGCCAACGTCCTGACTTTC | CASSPRLWETGANVLTF